A single TCR beta chain is shown here with its context. The data belong to a study of blood T cell repertoires in COVID-19. Study summary: Sources were T cells, B-cell-depleted T cells, or PBMCs; the material itself was cDNA or gDNA.

Clones were read by immunoSEQ multiplex PCR, and TCRdb kept only the in-frame ones, dropping some. The sample records 250,000 or so clones, approximately 90% being singletons. There are 12 residues in the CDR3. From germline, CDR1 is GTSNPN and CDR2 SVGIG (reference sequence). J was trimmed by 4 bases and V by 4 bases; bases with no gene match: 2. Participants had their cohort set by participant-reported clinical history. The TCR was taken from a middle-aged man who had been exposed to COVID-19. The gene calls are TRBV30 and TRBJ2-7, with 9 bases aligning to TRBD1. Sequenced sample: PBMCs or T cells enriched from blood (not recorded which). The CDR3 DNA reads TGTGCCTGGAACAGGGGGCAATACGAGCAGTACTTC. Translating it yields CAWNRGQYEQYF.